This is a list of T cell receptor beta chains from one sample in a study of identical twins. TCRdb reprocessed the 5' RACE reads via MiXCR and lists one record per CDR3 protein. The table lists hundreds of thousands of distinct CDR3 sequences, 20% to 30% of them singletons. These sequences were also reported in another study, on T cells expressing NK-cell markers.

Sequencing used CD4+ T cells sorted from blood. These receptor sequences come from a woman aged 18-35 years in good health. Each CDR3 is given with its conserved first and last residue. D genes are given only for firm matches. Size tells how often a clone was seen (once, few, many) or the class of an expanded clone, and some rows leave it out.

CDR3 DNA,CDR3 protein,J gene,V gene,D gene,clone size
TGTGCCAGCAGCTTTATCCTGCCAGCCACAGATACGCAGTATTTT,CASSFILPATDTQYF,TRBJ2-3,TRBV7-9,NA,NA
TGTGCCAGCAGCTTAATACGATCCTACGAGCAGTACTTC,CASSLIRSYEQYF,TRBJ2-7,TRBV7-2,NA,many
TGTGCCAGCTCCCTGATAAGCATCACCATAACCTCCTACAATGAGCAGTTCTTC,CASSLISITITSYNEQFF,TRBJ2-1,TRBV7-6,NA,few
TGCGCCAGCAGCTTGGGCGGGGTTCCCGGGGAGCTGTTTTTT,CASSLGGVPGELFF,TRBJ2-2,TRBV5-1,NA,NA
TGTGCCAGCAGCAGTCCTATCGTAGCACTCTACAATGAGCAGTTCTTC,CASSSPIVALYNEQFF,TRBJ2-1,TRBV6-2/TRBV6-3,NA,NA
TGTGCCAGCAGGCGACAGACTGGGTCTTGGCACAATGAGCAGTTCTTC,CASRRQTGSWHNEQFF,TRBJ2-1,TRBV28,NA,few
TGCAGTGCTTCCCCAATGAATGAGCAGTTCTTC,CSASPMNEQFF,TRBJ2-1,TRBV20-1,NA,NA
TGCAGTGCTAGAGGGAGGGATACGCAGTATTTT,CSARGRDTQYF,TRBJ2-3,TRBV20-1,NA,few
TGTGCCAGCAGCTACCGGGGAAGTCAAGCCAAAAACATTCAGTACTTC,CASSYRGSQAKNIQYF,TRBJ2-4,TRBV6-2/TRBV6-3,NA,NA
TGCGCCAGCAGACCGACAGGGGCAAAAAACATTCAGTACTTC,CASRPTGAKNIQYF,TRBJ2-4,TRBV10-2,TRBD1,NA
TGTGCCAGCAGTTACCTGCAGGGACGGGGGAACACTGAAGCTTTCTTT,CASSYLQGRGNTEAFF,TRBJ1-1,TRBV6-5,NA,few
TGTGCCACCCTGGGACTAGAGGGCAATGAGCAGTTCTTC,CATLGLEGNEQFF,TRBJ2-1,TRBV10-3,TRBD2,NA
TGCAGTGTAGGCCAGTACGAGCAGTTCTTC,CSVGQYEQFF,TRBJ2-1,TRBV20-1,NA,NA
TGTGCCAGCAGTTACGGGACCGGGACAGGGAACACCGGGGAGCTGTTTTTT,CASSYGTGTGNTGELFF,TRBJ2-2,TRBV6-5,TRBD1,NA
TGTGCCACCAGTGATTCCCCGGGACAGGGGGCGCAGGTCACCGGGGAGCTGTTTTTT,CATSDSPGQGAQVTGELFF,TRBJ2-2,TRBV24-1,TRBD1,many
TGTGCCAGCAGCTTGCAACTAGCGGGGGGGGAGACCCAGTACTTC,CASSLQLAGGETQYF,TRBJ2-5,TRBV5-5,TRBD2,NA
TGTGCCAGCAGCTTTAACCGCCCCGGTGGGTACTTC,CASSFNRPGGYF,TRBJ2-7,TRBV11-2,NA,few
TGCGCCAGCAGCCCTACCGGTCATCAGCCCCAGCATTTT,CASSPTGHQPQHF,TRBJ1-5,TRBV5-1,NA,many